The clone carrying this T cell receptor (beta chain) has more than one count but fewer than ten. The antigen remains undetermined. Mouse germline and gene names are used. The read falls 1 residue short of the CDR3 end, and the missing part is taken from the germline J gene. This sample was taken from a study of tissue T cells after allogeneic stem cell transplantation. V was cut by 2 bases and J by 4 bases, with 9 bases left in between. CDR3 length equals 14 residues. The germline gives CDR1 LGHNA, CDR2 YSYQKL. Whole-study results and caveats: Shared clones across patients were few; motif clustering revealed tissue-specific shared signatures.

Libraries were prepared by immunoSEQ multiplex PCR; TCRdb keeps only in-frame clonotypes and omits some of them. The sample has 6,800 or so clones; about 63% are singletons. What was sequenced was blood. This receptor was taken from a female BALB/c mouse in good health. Mice of this strain are of MHC haplotype H2-d. This chain connects TRBV2 to TRBJ1-3, with TRBD1 as a possible D gene (6 bases). CDR3 protein: CASSQRDKGNTLYF. The CDR3 DNA, read in part, is TGTGCCAGCAGCCAAAGGGACAAAGGAAATACGCTCTAT.